This TCR beta chain was obtained from a study of shared clonotypes between healthy human individuals. Running of the assay took place at deep level. In the authors' workflow: There were no quality scores in the junction-only immunoSEQ sequences, so filtering differed. Sequenced by immunoSEQ multiplex PCR; TCRdb stores in-frame clones only, minus some. D and trimming were read from the DNA, whereas the V and J calls and clone size are those reported in that table. Of around 510,000 clones detected, roughly 72% appear once; the ten largest clones hold around 12%. Every donor was a Caucasian adult from Nashville, Tennessee. Unsorted samples, those not sorted, used 75 million to 90 million PBMCs for genomic DNA. The specimen was PBMCs. The TCR comes from a woman aged 40 to 50 in good health. Some clones in this sample may be carry-over from other donors' samples.

CDR3 amino acids: CASSLGDRDAFF. The CDR3 nucleotides are TGTGCCAGCAGCTTAGGGGACAGGGACGCTTTCTTT. The chain employs TRBV7-9 and TRBJ1-1, with 9 bases that match TRBD1. CDR3 length: 12 residues. V trimming: 1 base; J trimming: 11 bases; junction bases outside the gene matches: 2. Germline CDR1 and CDR2: SEHNR and FQNEAQ (reference sequence).